These T cell receptor beta chains were read from a single sample in a study of T cell responses to AZD1222 COVID-19 vaccine. TCRdb's copy holds only in-frame clones and misses some; the assay was immunoSEQ multiplex PCR. Of about 150,000 clones listed, roughly nine tenths were seen once; the top ten hold 1% to 1.5%. Material: peripheral blood, obtained 28 days after the second AZD1222 dose. The receptors come from an adult who received the AZD1222 COVID-19 vaccine. CDR3s include the opening cysteine and the closing phenylalanine or tryptophan. The D gene is left open where the match is weak. The size field is filled for only some rows; it gives once, few, many or a size class.

size	J	V	D	DNA	CDR3
.	TRBJ1-6	TRBV19	.	TGTGCCAGTAGTAATGGGGGAGGCTCACCCCTCCACTTT	CASSNGGGSPLHF
.	TRBJ1-1	TRBV18	.	TGTGCCAGCTCACCCTGGGGGGGGAACACTGAAGCTTTCTTT	CASSPWGGNTEAFF
.	TRBJ2-7	TRBV5-4	TRBD2	TGTGCCAGCAGCCTTGAGGGACTAGCGCCGAGCTCCTACGAGCAGTACTTC	CASSLEGLAPSSYEQYF
.	TRBJ2-7	TRBV27	TRBD2	TGTGCCAGCAGTTTATTGACTCCCAGCGAGGCTAGCGGGAGTGAGGGCGAGCAGTACTTC	CASSLLTPSEASGSEGEQYF
.	TRBJ2-7	TRBV5-3	TRBD2	TGTGCCAGAAGCTTGGCTCCCCAGACTAGCGGGGCTTCCTACGAGCAGTACTTC	CARSLAPQTSGASYEQYF
once	TRBJ2-5	TRBV7-2	TRBD1	TGTGCCAGCAGCTTGGGCAACAGGGGGAGATCAGAGACCCAGTACTTC	CASSLGNRGRSETQYF
.	TRBJ1-1	TRBV20-1	.	TGCAGTGCTAGTCGGGCAGTGTCCTTATGGAACACTGAAGCTTTCTTT	CSASRAVSLWNTEAFF
.	TRBJ2-7	TRBV5-3	.	TGTGCCAGAAGCACCCATGGCAAGGTCCCCGGTTCCTACGAGCAGTACTTC	CARSTHGKVPGSYEQYF
.	TRBJ1-6	TRBV7-6	.	TGTGCCAGCAGCTTAGTTGGGGGGACGAATTCACCCCTCCACTTT	CASSLVGGTNSPLHF
.	TRBJ2-5	TRBV7-9	.	TGTGCCAGCAGCTTAGACGTCGGTCAAGAGACCCAGTACTTC	CASSLDVGQETQYF
.	TRBJ1-2	TRBV10-3	TRBD1	TGTGCCATCAGTGAGCTCGGACAGGGGGCTGATGGCTACACCTTC	CAISELGQGADGYTF
.	TRBJ2-2	TRBV6-2/TRBV6-3	TRBD2	TGTGCCAGCAGTTACTCGAGGCTAGCGGGGGCCCTAAACACCGGGGAGCTGTTTTTT	CASSYSRLAGALNTGELFF
.	TRBJ1-2	TRBV6-4	.	TGTGCCAGCCGGTCCCCGGTCGGCGGCTACACCTTC	CASRSPVGGYTF
.	TRBJ1-5	TRBV7-4	.	TGTGCCAGCAGCCCGACGGGGACACAGGATCGGGATCAGCCCCAGCATTTT	CASSPTGTQDRDQPQHF
.	TRBJ2-7	TRBV25-1	.	TGTGCCAGCAGCCCAAAACGCGGCCAGGGCTGGTACGAGCAGTACTTC	CASSPKRGQGWYEQYF
.	TRBJ2-3	TRBV29-1	TRBD1	TGCAGCGTTGATCGGTGGGGACAGGAATCGGCAGATACGCAGTATTTT	CSVDRWGQESADTQYF
.	TRBJ1-1	TRBV14	.	TGTGCCAGCAGCCAACCGACAGGAAGTTATTTGGACACTGAAGCTTTCTTT	CASSQPTGSYLDTEAFF
.	TRBJ2-7	TRBV9	.	TGTGCCAGCAGCGTAGCTTCAGGGGCGAGCTACGAGCAGTACTTC	CASSVASGASYEQYF
.	TRBJ1-5	TRBV21-1	.	TGTGCCAGCAGCAACGGGTATTGGGGTTATCAGCCCCAGCATTTT	CASSNGYWGYQPQHF
.	TRBJ2-2	TRBV5-1	.	TGCGCCAGCAGCCCTTTGGCGGGGCTGAACACCGGGGAGCTGTTTTTT	CASSPLAGLNTGELFF
.	TRBJ2-6	TRBV27	.	TGTGCCAGCAGTCGGGGGAACTCTGGGGCCAACGTCCTGACTTTC	CASSRGNSGANVLTF
.	TRBJ1-1	TRBV10-2	TRBD1	TGCGCCAGCGAAAAGCTCCGGACAGGGAAAGGTGAAGCTTTCTTT	CASEKLRTGKGEAFF